This T cell receptor (beta chain) appears in the sequencing data of a study of blood T cell repertoires in COVID-19. Seattle enrolled patients during active infection and tracked them longitudinally. V was pared by 2 bases and J by 4 bases, with 5 bases of the junction left unmatched. The CDR3 has 15 residues. Germline assignment: CDR1 WNHNN and CDR2 SYGVQD (reference sequence). This clone has only one observation. Profiled with immunoSEQ multiplex PCR; TCRdb holds only in-frame clones, not every one. This table holds more than 200,000 clones, about 88% found once. This clonotype originated in a woman in her fifties or sixties with COVID-19, enrolled during active disease. Sequencing input: peripheral blood. The chain recombines TRBV10-1 with TRBJ2-1; 7 positions agree with TRBD1. The CDR3 is CASSEAGGLYNEQFF. CDR3 nucleotides: TGCGCCAGCAGTGAGGCAGGGGGTCTGTACAATGAGCAGTTCTTC.